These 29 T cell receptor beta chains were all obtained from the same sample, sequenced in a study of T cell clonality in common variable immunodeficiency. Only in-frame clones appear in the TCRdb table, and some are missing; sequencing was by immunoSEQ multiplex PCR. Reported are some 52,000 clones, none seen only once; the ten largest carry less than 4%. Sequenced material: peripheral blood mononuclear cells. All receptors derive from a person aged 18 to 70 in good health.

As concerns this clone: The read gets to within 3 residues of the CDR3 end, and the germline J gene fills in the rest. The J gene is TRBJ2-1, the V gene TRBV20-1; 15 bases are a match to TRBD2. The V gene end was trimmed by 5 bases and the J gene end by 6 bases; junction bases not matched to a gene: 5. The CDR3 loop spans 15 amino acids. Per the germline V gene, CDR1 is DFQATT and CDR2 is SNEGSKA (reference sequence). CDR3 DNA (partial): TGCAGTGCTGGACGGACTAGCGGGAGGGCCAATGAG. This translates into CSAGRTSGRANE. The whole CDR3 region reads CSAGRTSGRANEQFF.

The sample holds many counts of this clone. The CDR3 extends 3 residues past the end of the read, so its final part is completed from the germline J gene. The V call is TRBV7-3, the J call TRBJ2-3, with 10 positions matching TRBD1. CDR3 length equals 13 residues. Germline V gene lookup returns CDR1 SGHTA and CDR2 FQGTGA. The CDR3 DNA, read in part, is TGTGCGTCGGGACAGGGGAACACAGATACG. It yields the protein CASGQGNTDT. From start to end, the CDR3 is CASGQGNTDTQYF.

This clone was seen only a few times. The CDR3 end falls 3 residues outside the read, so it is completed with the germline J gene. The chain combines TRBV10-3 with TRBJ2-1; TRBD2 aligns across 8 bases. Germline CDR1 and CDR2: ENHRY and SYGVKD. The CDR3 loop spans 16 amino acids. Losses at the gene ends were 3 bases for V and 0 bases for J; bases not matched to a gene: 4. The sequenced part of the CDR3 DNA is TGTGCCATCAGTGACTCGGCGGGGGGCTCCTACAATGAG. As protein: CAISDSAGGSYNE. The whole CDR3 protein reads CAISDSAGGSYNEQFF.

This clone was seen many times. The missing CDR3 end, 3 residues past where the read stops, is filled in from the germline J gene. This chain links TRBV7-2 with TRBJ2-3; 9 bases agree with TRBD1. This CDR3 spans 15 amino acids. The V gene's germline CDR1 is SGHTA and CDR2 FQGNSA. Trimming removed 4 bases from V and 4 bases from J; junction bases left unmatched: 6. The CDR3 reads CASSSWTGVADTQYF. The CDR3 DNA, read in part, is TGTGCCAGCAGCTCTTGGACAGGGGTAGCAGATACG.

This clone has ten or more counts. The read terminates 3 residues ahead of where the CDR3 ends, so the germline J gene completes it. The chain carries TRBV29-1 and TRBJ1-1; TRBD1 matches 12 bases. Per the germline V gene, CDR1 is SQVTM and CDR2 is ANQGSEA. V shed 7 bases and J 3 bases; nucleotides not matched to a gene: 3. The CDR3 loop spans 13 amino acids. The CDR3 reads CSGGQGAYTEAFF. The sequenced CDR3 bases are TGCAGCGGGGGACAGGGGGCTTACACTGAA.

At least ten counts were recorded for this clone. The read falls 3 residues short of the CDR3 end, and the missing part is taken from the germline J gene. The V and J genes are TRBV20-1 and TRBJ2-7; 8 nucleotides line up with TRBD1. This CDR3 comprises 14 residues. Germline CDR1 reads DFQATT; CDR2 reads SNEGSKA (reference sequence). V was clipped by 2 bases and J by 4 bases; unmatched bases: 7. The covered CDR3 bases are TGCAGTGCTAGACAACCCGACAGGGGTTACGAG. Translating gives CSARQPDRGYE. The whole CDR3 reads CSARQPDRGYEQYF.

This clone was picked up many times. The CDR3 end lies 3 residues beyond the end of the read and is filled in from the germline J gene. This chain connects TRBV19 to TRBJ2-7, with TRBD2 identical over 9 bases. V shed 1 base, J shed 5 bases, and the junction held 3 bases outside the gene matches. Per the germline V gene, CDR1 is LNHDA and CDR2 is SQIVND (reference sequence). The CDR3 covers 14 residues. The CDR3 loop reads CASSIVWTSDEQYF. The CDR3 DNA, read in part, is TGTGCCAGTAGTATAGTCTGGACTAGCGACGAG. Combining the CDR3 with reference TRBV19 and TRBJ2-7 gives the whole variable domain DGGITQSPKYLFRKEGQNVTLSCEQNLNHDAMYWYRQDPGQGLRLIYYSQIVNDFQKGDIAEGYSVSREKKESFPLTVTSAQKNPTAFYLCASSIVWTSDEQYFGPGTRLTVT.

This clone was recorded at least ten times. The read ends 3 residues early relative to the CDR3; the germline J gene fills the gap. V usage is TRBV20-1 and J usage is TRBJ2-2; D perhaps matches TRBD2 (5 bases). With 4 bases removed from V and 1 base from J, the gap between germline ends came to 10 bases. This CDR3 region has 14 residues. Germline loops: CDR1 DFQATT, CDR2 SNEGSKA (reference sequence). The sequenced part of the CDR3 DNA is TGCAGTGCTATCGCGGGTGGGAACACCGGGGAG. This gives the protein CSAIAGGNTGE. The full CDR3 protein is CSAIAGGNTGELFF.

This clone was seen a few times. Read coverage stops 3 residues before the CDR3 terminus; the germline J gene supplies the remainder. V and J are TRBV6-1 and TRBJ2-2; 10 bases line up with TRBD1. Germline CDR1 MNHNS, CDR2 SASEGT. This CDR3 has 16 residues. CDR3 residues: CASSEAKGQGSEKLFF. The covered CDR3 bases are TGTGCCAGCAGTGAAGCAAAGGGACAGGGGAGTGAAAAG.

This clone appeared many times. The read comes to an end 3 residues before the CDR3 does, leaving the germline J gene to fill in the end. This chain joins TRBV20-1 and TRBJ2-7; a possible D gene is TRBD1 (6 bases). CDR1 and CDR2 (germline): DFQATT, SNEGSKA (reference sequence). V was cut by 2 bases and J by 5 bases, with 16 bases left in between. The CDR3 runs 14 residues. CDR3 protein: CSARRQGLFHEQYF. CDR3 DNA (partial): TGCAGTGCTAGAAGGCAGGGGCTTTTCCACGAG.

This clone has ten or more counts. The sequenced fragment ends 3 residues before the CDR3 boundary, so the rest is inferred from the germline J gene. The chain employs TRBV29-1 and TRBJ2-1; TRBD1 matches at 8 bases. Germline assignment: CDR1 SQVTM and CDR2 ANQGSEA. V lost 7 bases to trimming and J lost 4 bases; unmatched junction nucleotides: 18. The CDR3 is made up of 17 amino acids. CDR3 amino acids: CSETRMGSGGKYNEQFF. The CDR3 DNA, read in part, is TGCAGCGAAACCCGCATGGGGTCAGGGGGCAAGTACAATGAG.

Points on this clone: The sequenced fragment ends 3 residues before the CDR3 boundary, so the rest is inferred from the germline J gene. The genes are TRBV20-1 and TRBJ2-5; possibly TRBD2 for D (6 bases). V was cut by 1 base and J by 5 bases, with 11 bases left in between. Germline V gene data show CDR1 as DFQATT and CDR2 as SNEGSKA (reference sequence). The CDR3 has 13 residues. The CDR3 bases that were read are TGCAGTGCTAGAGGCCTGGAGGGGGAGACC. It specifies CSARGLEGET. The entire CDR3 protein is CSARGLEGETQYF.

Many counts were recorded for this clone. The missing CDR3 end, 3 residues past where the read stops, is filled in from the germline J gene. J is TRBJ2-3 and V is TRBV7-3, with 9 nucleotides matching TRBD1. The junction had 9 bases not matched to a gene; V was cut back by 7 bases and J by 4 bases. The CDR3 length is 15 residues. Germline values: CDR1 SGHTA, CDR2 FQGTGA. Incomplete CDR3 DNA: TGTGCCAGCACTCCCGAGGGACAGGGATCAGATACG. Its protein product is CASTPEGQGSDT. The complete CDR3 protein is CASTPEGQGSDTQYF.

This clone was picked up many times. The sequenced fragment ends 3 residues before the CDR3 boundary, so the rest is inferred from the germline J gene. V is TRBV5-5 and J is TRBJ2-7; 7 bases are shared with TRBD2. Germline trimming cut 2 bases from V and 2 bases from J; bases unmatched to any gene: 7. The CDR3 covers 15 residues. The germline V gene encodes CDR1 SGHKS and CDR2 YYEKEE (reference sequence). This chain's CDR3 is CASSLSASGTYEQYF. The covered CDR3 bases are TGTGCCAGCAGCTTATCGGCTAGCGGAACCTACGAG.

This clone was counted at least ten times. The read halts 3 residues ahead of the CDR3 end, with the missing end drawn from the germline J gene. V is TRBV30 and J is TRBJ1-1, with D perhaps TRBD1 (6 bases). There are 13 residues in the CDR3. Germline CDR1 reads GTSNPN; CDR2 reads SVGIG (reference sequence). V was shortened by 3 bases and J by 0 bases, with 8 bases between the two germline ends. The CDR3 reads CAWRQGLNTEAFF. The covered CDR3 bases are TGTGCCTGGAGACAGGGATTGAACACTGAA.

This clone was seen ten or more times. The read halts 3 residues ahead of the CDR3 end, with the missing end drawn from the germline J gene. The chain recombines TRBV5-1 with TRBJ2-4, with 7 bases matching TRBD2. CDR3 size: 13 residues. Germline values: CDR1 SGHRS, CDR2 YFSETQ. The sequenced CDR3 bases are TGCGCCAGCAGCTCCGGAAGCGGGGACGAT. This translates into CASSSGSGDD. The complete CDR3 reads CASSSGSGDDQYF.

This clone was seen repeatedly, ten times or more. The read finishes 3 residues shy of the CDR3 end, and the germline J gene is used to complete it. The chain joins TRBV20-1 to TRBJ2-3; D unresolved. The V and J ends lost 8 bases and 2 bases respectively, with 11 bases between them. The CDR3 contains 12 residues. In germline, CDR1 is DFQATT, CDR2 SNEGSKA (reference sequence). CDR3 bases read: TGCAGTTCAGAGCGAGACACAGATACG. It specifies CSSERDTDT. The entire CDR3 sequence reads CSSERDTDTQYF.

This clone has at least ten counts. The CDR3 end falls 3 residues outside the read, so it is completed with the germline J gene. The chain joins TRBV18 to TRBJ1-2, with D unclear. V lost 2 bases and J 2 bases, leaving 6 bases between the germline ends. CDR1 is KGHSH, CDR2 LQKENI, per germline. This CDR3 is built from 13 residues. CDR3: CASSPAENYGYTF. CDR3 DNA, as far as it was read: TGTGCCAGCTCACCAGCAGAGAACTATGGC.

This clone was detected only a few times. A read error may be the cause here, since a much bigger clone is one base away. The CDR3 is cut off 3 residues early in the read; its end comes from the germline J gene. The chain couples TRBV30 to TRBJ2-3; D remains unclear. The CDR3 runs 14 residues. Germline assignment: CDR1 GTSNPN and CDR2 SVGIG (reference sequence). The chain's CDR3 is CAWSGTNSGQPQYF. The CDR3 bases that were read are TGTGCCTGGAGTGGAACGAACAGTGGTCAGCCG.

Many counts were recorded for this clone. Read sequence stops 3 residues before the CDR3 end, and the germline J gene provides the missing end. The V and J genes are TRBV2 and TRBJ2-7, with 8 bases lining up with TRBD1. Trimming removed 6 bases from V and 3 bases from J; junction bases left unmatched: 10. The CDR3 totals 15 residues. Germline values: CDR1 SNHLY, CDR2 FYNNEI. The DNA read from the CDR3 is TGTGCCAGCAGCGAGCTCGGACAGGGATTCTACGAG. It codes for CASSELGQGFYE. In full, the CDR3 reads CASSELGQGFYEQYF.

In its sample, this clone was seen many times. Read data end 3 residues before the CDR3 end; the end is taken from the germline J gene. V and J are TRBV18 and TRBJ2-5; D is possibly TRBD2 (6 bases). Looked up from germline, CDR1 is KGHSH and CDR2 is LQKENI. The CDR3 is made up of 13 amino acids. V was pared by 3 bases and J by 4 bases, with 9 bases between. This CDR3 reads CASSPLAAETQYF. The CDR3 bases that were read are TGTGCCAGCTCACCTTTAGCGGCAGAGACC.

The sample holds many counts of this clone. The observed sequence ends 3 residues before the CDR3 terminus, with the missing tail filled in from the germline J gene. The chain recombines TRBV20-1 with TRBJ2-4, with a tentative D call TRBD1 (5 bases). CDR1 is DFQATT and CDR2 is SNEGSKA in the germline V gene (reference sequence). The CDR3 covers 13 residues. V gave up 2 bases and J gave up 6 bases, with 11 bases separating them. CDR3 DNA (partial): TGCAGTGCTAGACAGGACCAGGGAAACATT. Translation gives CSARQDQGNI. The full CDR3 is CSARQDQGNIQYF.

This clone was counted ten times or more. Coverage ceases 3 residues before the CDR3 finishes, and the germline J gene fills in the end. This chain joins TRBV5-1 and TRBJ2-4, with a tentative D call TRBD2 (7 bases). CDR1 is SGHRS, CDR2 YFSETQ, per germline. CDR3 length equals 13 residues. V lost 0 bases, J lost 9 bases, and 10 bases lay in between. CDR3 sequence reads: CASSLVGGGIQYF. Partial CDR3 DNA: TGCGCCAGCAGCTTGGTAGGGGGGGGCATT.

The CDR3 region is CASSSPNLQARDYTF. CDR3 DNA (partial): TGTGCCAGCAGCTCTCCTAATCTACAGGCCAGAGAC. J is TRBJ1-2 and V is TRBV7-2; maybe TRBD1 (5 bases). The read halts 3 residues ahead of the CDR3 end, with the missing end drawn from the germline J gene. Germline CDR1 and CDR2: SGHTA and FQGNSA. This CDR3 is built from 15 residues.

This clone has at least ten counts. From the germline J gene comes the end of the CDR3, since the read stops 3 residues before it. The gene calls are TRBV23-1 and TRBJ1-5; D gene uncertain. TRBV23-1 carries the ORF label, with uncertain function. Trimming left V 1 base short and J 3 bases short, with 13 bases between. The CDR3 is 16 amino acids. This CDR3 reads CASSQFQYGVNQPQHF. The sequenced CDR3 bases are TGCGCCAGCAGTCAATTCCAGTACGGGGTCAATCAGCCC.

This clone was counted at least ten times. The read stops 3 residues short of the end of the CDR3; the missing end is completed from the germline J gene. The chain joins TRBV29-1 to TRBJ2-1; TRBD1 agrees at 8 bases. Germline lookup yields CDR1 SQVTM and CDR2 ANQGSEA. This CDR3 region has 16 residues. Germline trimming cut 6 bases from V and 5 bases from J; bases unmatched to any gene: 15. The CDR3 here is CSVIPYFGQGDNEQFF. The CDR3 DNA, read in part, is TGCAGCGTCATCCCGTATTTTGGACAGGGCGACAATGAG.

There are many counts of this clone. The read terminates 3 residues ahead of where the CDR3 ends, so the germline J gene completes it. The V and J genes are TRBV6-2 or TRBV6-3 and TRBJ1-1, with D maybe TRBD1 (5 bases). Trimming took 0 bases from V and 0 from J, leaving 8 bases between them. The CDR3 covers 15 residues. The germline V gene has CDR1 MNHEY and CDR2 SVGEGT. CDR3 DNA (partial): TGTGCCAGCAGTTACTCGTGGGGCTTGAACACTGAA. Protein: CASSYSWGLNTE. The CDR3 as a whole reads CASSYSWGLNTEAFF.

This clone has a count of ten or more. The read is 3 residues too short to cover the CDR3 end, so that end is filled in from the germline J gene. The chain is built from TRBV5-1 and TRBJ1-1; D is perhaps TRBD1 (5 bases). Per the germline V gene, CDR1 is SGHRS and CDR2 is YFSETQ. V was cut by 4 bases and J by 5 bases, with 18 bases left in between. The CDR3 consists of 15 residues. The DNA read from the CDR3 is TGCGCCAGCAGCCCGGGAGGGGCGCACGGTACTGAA. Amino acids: CASSPGGAHGTE. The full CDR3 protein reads CASSPGGAHGTEAFF.

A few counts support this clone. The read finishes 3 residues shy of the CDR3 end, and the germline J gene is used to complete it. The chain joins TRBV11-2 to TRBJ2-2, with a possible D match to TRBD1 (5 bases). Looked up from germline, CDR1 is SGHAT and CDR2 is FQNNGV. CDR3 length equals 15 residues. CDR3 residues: CASSSPSSGANVLFF. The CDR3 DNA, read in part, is TGTGCCAGCAGCTCGCCAAGCTCTGGGGCCAACGTG.